The 30 T cell receptor beta chains in this list originate from one sample, sequenced in a study of T cells in Graves' hyperthyroidism and ophthalmopathy. The CDR3 regions of TCR beta were amplified from RNA transcripts. When the TCR CDR3 underwent first-round RT-PCR, the HTBI primer set was used. Via MiXCR, TCRdb re-called the multiplex PCR reads, giving one row per CDR3 protein. The repertoire holds about 680,000 distinct CDR3 sequences, with 30% to 40% as singletons. The sequenced sample consisted of blood. Receptor source: a woman between 40 and 50 years old with Graves' hyperthyroidism.

The chain employs TRBV20-1 and TRBJ2-7; D unclear. CDR3 length equals 15 residues. Germline V gene sequence: CDR1 DFQATT, CDR2 SNEGSKA (reference sequence). V was pared by 3 bases and J by 7 bases, with 22 bases between. CDR3 sequence: CSASSGSTTDPEQYF. DNA of the CDR3: TGCAGTGCTAGTTCCGGCTCCACGACGGATCCGGAGCAGTACTTC.

The rearrangement links TRBV25-1 to TRBJ1-2; 7 bases map to TRBD1. The germline V gene encodes CDR1 MGHDK and CDR2 SYGVNS. The CDR3 spans 15 residues. The V and J ends lost 1 base and 4 bases, in that order; junction bases with no gene match: 6. The CDR3 DNA is TGTGCCAGCAGTGAATCCCCCCGACAGGGCTATGGCTACACCTTC. It translates to CASSESPRQGYGYTF.

Concerning this clonotype itself: A much more abundant neighbour one base away suggests this may be a read error. V gene TRBV19 combines with J gene TRBJ1-3, with a weak D call TRBD1 (5 bases). Per germline, CDR1 LNHDA and CDR2 SQIVND (reference sequence). This CDR3 has 14 residues. CDR3 DNA: TGTGCCAGCATCCAGGGTGGCGCTGGAAACACCACATATTTT. Residues: CASIQGGAGNTTYF.

This clonotype was picked up a small number of times. This chain connects TRBV4-3 to TRBJ2-5; no reliable D call. CDR3 length equals 14 residues. Germline CDR1 and CDR2: LGHNA and YSLEER. V lost 0 bases and J 3 bases, leaving 8 bases between the germline ends. The CDR3, as DNA: TGCGCCAGCAGCCAAGAGACGCTAAAAGAGACCCAGTACTTC. Translation: CASSQETLKETQYF.

This clonotype was observed many times. The chain employs TRBV28 and TRBJ1-2, with D unresolved. The V end was cut by 8 bases, the J end by 2 bases, with 12 bases between. CDR3 size: 13 residues. Germline lookup yields CDR1 MDHEN and CDR2 SYDVKM. The CDR3 DNA reads as TGTGCCAGCGAGAGCCTCATCAACTATGGCTACACCTTC. As protein: CASESLINYGYTF.

Note on this clonotype: A much more abundant neighbour one base away suggests this may be a read error. The chain uses TRBV29-1 and TRBJ1-2; no clear D gene. The CDR3 has 11 amino acids. Looked up from germline, CDR1 is SQVTM and CDR2 is ANQGSEA. The CDR3 nucleotides are TGCAGCGTTGAGGCTAACTATGACTACACCTTC. Its protein product is CSVEANYDYTF. Full variable domain (rest looked up from reference TRBV29-1 and TRBJ1-2): SAVISQKPSRDICQRGTSLTIQCQVDSQVTMMFWYRQQPGQSLTLIATANQGSEATYESGFVIDKFPISRPNLTFSTLTVSNMSPEDSSIYLCSVEANYDYTFGSGTRLTVV.

This clonotype occurred once. The chain uses TRBV2 and TRBJ1-2, with D perhaps matching TRBD1 (6 bases). Looked up from germline, CDR1 is SNHLY and CDR2 is FYNNEI. This CDR3 has 14 amino acids. The V and J ends lost 6 bases and 4 bases respectively, with 15 bases between them. The CDR3 is CASRLDSVIYGYTF. The CDR3 DNA reads TGTGCCAGCAGATTGGACAGCGTAATCTATGGCTACACCTTC.

The chain is built from TRBV29-1 and TRBJ2-7; D might be TRBD1 or TRBD2, each matching 6 bases. The J call is uncertain, as TRBJ2-1 better fits the DNA end. The CDR3 is 15 residues long. CDR1 SQVTM and CDR2 ANQGSEA come from the germline V gene. CDR3 loop: CSVEFGGRSRDEQFF. CDR3 bases: TGCAGCGTTGAATTCGGGGGCCGCAGCCGCGATGAGCAGTTCTTC.

The chain employs TRBV30 and TRBJ2-7; D gene ambiguous. With 4 bases removed from V and 5 bases from J, the gap between germline ends came to 12 bases. Germline CDR1 reads GTSNPN; CDR2 reads SVGIG (reference sequence). The CDR3 totals 12 residues. The CDR3 region is CAWTGSRHEQYF. DNA for the CDR3: TGTGCCTGGACGGGCAGCAGACACGAGCAGTACTTC.

This clonotype came up a few times. This chain uses TRBV4-3 with TRBJ1-2; 8 nucleotides agree with TRBD1. The CDR3 runs to 13 residues. CDR1 and CDR2 from the germline V gene are LGHNA and YSLEER. The junction had 7 bases not matched to a gene; V was cut back by 0 bases and J by 13 bases. DNA of the CDR3: TGCGCCAGCAGCCAAGACCCAGGGGGCGCCGGCACCTTC. It codes for CASSQDPGGAGTF.

The rearrangement uses TRBV4-3 and TRBJ2-2; D call uncertain. CDR1 and CDR2 (germline): LGHNA, YSLEER. V was trimmed by 1 base and J by 3 bases, leaving 9 bases between them. This CDR3 spans 15 amino acids. CDR3 nucleotide sequence: TGCGCCAGCAGCCAAGGTCCTTCCTACACCGGGGAGCTGTTTTTT. It encodes CASSQGPSYTGELFF.

In its sample, this clonotype was seen many times. The chain uses TRBV7-3 and TRBJ1-2; 8 bases map to TRBD1. Germline assignment: CDR1 SGHTA and CDR2 FQGTGA. V lost 5 bases to trimming and J lost 1 base; unmatched junction nucleotides: 6. The length of the CDR3 is 15 residues. CDR3 region: CASSLRTGINYGYTF. The CDR3 DNA is TGTGCCAGCAGCCTCCGGACAGGGATTAACTATGGCTACACCTTC.

The V call is TRBV6-5, the J call TRBJ1-1, with D perhaps TRBD1 (6 bases). Trimming pared 4 bases from V and 4 bases from J, leaving 13 bases between. CDR3 size: 14 residues. Germline V gene lookup returns CDR1 MNHEY and CDR2 SVGAGI. The CDR3 loop is CASSSGGAITEAFF. The CDR3 DNA sequence: TGTGCCAGCAGTTCCGGGGGCGCTATCACTGAAGCTTTCTTT.

This clonotype turned up a few times. The genes are TRBV7-9 and TRBJ1-5; D is uncertain. V lost 5 bases and J 0 bases, leaving 17 bases between the germline ends. This CDR3 is 17 amino acids long. Germline CDR1 SEHNR, CDR2 FQNEAQ (reference sequence). The CDR3 DNA is TGTGCCAGCAGCCAAGAAGGGCAATCTTATAGCAATCAGCCCCAGCATTTT. Translated, it gives CASSQEGQSYSNQPQHF.

The chain links TRBV7-6 to TRBJ2-5; TRBD2 is a possible D gene (6 bases). V was trimmed by 3 bases and J by 3 bases, leaving 14 bases between them. CDR1 is SGHVS and CDR2 is FNYEAQ in the germline V gene. The CDR3 has 15 residues. The CDR3 region has the DNA TGTGCCAGCAGCTTGGCTAGACTAGAGGAAGAGACCCAGTACTTC. Translating it yields CASSLARLEEETQYF.

The chain combines TRBV11-1 with TRBJ2-7; 7 positions agree with TRBD2. The J call may be mistaken, given a closer DNA end match to TRBJ2-1. CDR1 and CDR2 from the germline V gene are SGHAT and FQDESV (reference sequence). CDR3 length: 15 residues. DNA for the CDR3: TGTGCCAGCAGCTTACTAGCGGTTCCCTACAATGAGCAGTTCTTC. The encoded protein is CASSLLAVPYNEQFF.

This clonotype was seen more than once but under ten times. One end of the junction does not line up with germline, which may come from a read error. The CDR3 DNA reads as TGTGCCAGCAGTTTAACCCGGATACCCACGGCCTTC. This encodes CASSLTRIPTAF. The rearrangement joins TRBV12-3 or TRBV12-4 to TRBJ1-2; no definite D call. This CDR3 is built from 12 residues.

In this sample, this clonotype turned up many times. The chain recombines TRBV6-5 with TRBJ1-6; D not certain. The CDR3 has 14 residues. V was shortened by 10 bases and J by 10 bases, with 20 bases between the two germline ends. Germline CDR1 MNHEY, CDR2 SVGAGI. CDR3 sequence reads: CAISKEGHGSPLHF. The CDR3 DNA reads as TGTGCCATTTCCAAGGAAGGGCATGGGTCACCCCTCCACTTT.

This clonotype was found a few times. The chain is built from TRBV6-1 and TRBJ1-5; no reliable D call. CDR1 and CDR2 (germline): MNHNS, SASEGT. Deletions cut 3 bases from V and 0 bases from J, with 6 bases between. The CDR3 loop spans 14 amino acids. The CDR3 DNA is TGTGCCAGCAGTGAGAGGACTAGCAATCAGCCCCAGCATTTT. Protein product: CASSERTSNQPQHF.

The chain recombines TRBV7-1 with TRBJ2-6; 8 nucleotides line up with TRBD1. TRBV7-1 is annotated as an ORF whose role is uncertain. Trimming took 1 base from V and 2 from J; bases not matched to a gene: 16. CDR3 length: 21 amino acids. CDR3 in amino acids: CASSSDRGFWAPGTGANVLTF. Here the CDR3 DNA reads TGTGCCAGCAGCTCAGACAGGGGGTTCTGGGCACCGGGGACTGGGGCCAACGTCCTGACTTTC.

The V call is TRBV6-1, the J call TRBJ1-6, with 7 positions matching TRBD1. CDR3 size: 16 residues. Germline trimming cut 8 bases from V and 10 bases from J; bases unmatched to any gene: 17. Germline CDR1 MNHNS, CDR2 SASEGT. The CDR3 DNA is TGTGCCAGCGCTACCGGGACAGTATTAGCTGGCTCACCCCTCCACTTT. This gives the protein CASATGTVLAGSPLHF.

Concerning this clonotype: Its ends do not fully match the called genes, so a read error is possible. J is TRBJ2-7 and V is TRBV29-1; TRBD2 is a possible D gene (5 bases). The germline CDR1 and CDR2 sequences are SQVTM and ANQGSEA. This CDR3 contains 11 residues. The CDR3 is CGVGSSYEQYF. CDR3 DNA sequence: TGCGGCGTTGGGAGCTCCTACGAGCAGTACTTC.

The J gene is TRBJ1-2, the V gene TRBV5-4; the D gene is possibly TRBD1 (5 bases). The CDR3 length is 14 residues. Germline V CDR1 and CDR2: SGHNT, YYREEE (reference sequence). The V end lost 0 bases, the J end lost 7 bases, and 13 bases lay between the germline ends. The CDR3 DNA follows: TGTGCCAGCAGCTTGGGGGGCGGCATCTCTGGCTACACCTTC. This codes for CASSLGGGISGYTF.

Points on this clonotype: The junction does not match germline at one end; this may be a read error. The gene calls are TRBV7-8 and TRBJ2-2; 9 bases map to TRBD1. Germline V gives CDR1 SGHVS, CDR2 FQNEAQ. The CDR3 consists of 12 residues. The CDR3 region is CASSSWTGEVFF. CDR3 DNA: TGTGCCAGCAGCTCATGGACAGGGGAGGTGTTTTTT. Looking up the rest from reference TRBV7-8 and TRBJ2-2 gives the full variable domain: GAGVSQSPRYKVAKRGQDVALRCDPISGHVSLFWYQQALGQGPEFLTYFQNEAQLDKSGLPSDRFFAERPEGSVSTLKIQRTQQEDSAVYLCASSSWTGEVFFGEGSRLTVL.

This clonotype has a handful of counts. V and J are TRBV12-3 or TRBV12-4 and TRBJ1-1; D possibly corresponds to TRBD1 (6 bases). The CDR3 length is 15 residues. The ends were cut back, 5 bases at V and 5 bases at J, with 18 bases in the middle. The CDR3 region is CASSLSFQGSTEAFF. Here the CDR3 DNA reads TGTGCCAGCAGTCTCAGTTTTCAGGGGTCTACTGAAGCTTTCTTT.

V is TRBV12-3 or TRBV12-4 and J is TRBJ1-5; a possible D gene is TRBD1 (6 bases). The CDR3 length is 15 residues. The V end lost 5 bases, the J end lost 0 bases, and 11 bases lay between the germline ends. Here the CDR3 DNA reads TGTGCCAGCAGTCGCAGGGGATCTAGCAATCAGCCCCAGCATTTT. It is translated as CASSRRGSSNQPQHF.

Many counts were recorded for this clonotype. The V and J genes are TRBV7-9 and TRBJ1-4, with 9 bases lining up with TRBD1. In germline, CDR1 is SEHNR, CDR2 FQNEAQ (reference sequence). The CDR3 totals 13 residues. Trimming removed 6 bases from V and 10 bases from J; junction bases left unmatched: 6. The CDR3 coding sequence is TGTGCCAGCAGTCAAACAGGGGGCAGAAAACTGTTTTTT. Translated, it gives CASSQTGGRKLFF.

This clonotype has just a few counts. The chain couples TRBV12-3 or TRBV12-4 to TRBJ1-5; D gene unclear. This CDR3 has 16 amino acids. V lost 1 base, J lost 0 bases, and 10 bases lay in between. CDR3 sequence reads: CASSLVGTPSNQPQHF. Here the CDR3 DNA reads TGTGCCAGCAGTTTAGTAGGCACACCTAGCAATCAGCCCCAGCATTTT.

The chain recombines TRBV4-3 with TRBJ1-2; a possible D gene is TRBD1 (5 bases). From germline, CDR1 is LGHNA and CDR2 YSLEER. This CDR3 is built from 14 residues. Trimming cost V 1 base and J 4 bases, with 10 bases left between them. The CDR3 DNA sequence: TGCGCCAGCAGCCAAGCAGGGTCGGGCTATGGCTACACCTTC. Protein: CASSQAGSGYGYTF.

The rearrangement joins TRBV5-6 to TRBJ1-5, with D unclear. V lost 4 bases and J 0 bases, leaving 14 bases between the germline ends. The CDR3 covers 16 residues. Germline V lookup: CDR1 SGHDT, CDR2 YYEEEE. This chain's CDR3 is CASSPGGSYSNQPQHF. The CDR3 bases are TGTGCCAGCAGCCCCGGAGGCTCGTATAGCAATCAGCCCCAGCATTTT.